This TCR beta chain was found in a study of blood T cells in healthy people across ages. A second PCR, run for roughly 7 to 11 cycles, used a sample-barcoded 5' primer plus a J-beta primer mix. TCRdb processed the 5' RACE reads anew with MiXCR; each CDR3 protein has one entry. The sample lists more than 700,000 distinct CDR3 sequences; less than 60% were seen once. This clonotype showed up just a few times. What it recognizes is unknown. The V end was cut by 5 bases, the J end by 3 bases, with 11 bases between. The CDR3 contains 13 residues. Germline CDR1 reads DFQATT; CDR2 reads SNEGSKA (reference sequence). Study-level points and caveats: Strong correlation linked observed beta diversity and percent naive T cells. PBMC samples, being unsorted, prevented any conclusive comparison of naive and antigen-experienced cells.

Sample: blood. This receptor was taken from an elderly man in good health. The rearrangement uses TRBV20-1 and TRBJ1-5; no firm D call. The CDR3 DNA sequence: TGCAGTGCTTACCAGACGTTCAATCAGCCCCAGCATTTT. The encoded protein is CSAYQTFNQPQHF.